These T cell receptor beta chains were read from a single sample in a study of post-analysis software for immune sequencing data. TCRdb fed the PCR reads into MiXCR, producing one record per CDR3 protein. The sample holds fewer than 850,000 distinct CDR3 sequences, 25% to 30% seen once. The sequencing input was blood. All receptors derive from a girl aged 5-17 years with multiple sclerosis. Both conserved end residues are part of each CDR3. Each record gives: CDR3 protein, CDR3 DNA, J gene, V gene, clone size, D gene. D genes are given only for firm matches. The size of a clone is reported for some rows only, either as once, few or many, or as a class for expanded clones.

CASSTGDSRQSPLHF,TGTGCCAGTAGTACCGGGGACAGCCGCCAGTCACCCCTCCACTTT,TRBJ1-6,TRBV19,few,TRBD1
CSAPQGAEQYF,TGCAGTGCGCCACAGGGTGCCGAGCAGTACTTC,TRBJ2-7,TRBV20-1,-,-
CASSPPKGRAGEQFF,TGTGCCAGCTCACCACCGAAGGGAAGGGCCGGTGAGCAGTTCTTC,TRBJ2-1,TRBV18,few,-
CASSLALGTGGTGELFF,TGTGCCAGCAGCTTAGCGCTAGGGACAGGGGGCACCGGGGAGCTGTTTTTT,TRBJ2-2,TRBV7-2,-,TRBD1
CASRTSGGYNEQFF,TGTGCCAGCAGGACCTCGGGAGGGTACAATGAGCAGTTCTTC,TRBJ2-1,TRBV2,many,TRBD2
CASSPSRVDNEQFF,TGCGCCAGCAGCCCCTCTCGGGTAGACAATGAGCAGTTCTTC,TRBJ2-1,TRBV5-1,-,-
CASSLALARHEQFF,TGCGCCAGCAGCTTGGCATTAGCTCGGCATGAGCAGTTCTTC,TRBJ2-1,TRBV5-1,-,-
CASSIDRGAIYNEQFF,TGTGCCAGCAGTATCGACAGGGGGGCTATCTACAATGAGCAGTTCTTC,TRBJ2-1,TRBV28,few,TRBD1
CASSSPQDSPEQYF,TGTGCCAGCAGCTCCCCGCAGGACAGTCCGGAACAGTACTTC,TRBJ2-7,TRBV7-8,-,-
CASSPRSGQGTGELFF,TGTGCCAGCTCACCACGCTCCGGGCAGGGTACCGGGGAGCTGTTTTTT,TRBJ2-2,TRBV18,-,-
CASDYGLISYNEQFF,TGTGCCAGCGATTACGGACTAATTTCCTACAATGAGCAGTTCTTC,TRBJ2-1,TRBV6-1,few,-
CASSRDRGPTEAFF,TGTGCCAGCAGTAGGGACAGGGGGCCCACTGAAGCTTTCTTT,TRBJ1-1,TRBV27,few,TRBD1
CSAWDRQQFF,TGCAGTGCCTGGGACAGGCAGCAGTTCTTC,TRBJ2-1,TRBV20-1,few,TRBD1
CSVARASNTEAFF,TGCAGCGTTGCAAGGGCCTCGAACACTGAAGCTTTCTTT,TRBJ1-1,TRBV29-1,-,-
CASSRPDLSEQFF,TGTGCCAGCAGTCGCCCAGACTTAAGTGAGCAGTTCTTC,TRBJ2-1,TRBV11-3,few,-
CASSLGTDRPDTQYF,TGCGCCAGCAGTCTTGGGACCGACAGACCCGATACGCAGTATTTT,TRBJ2-3,TRBV5-1,-,-
CASSAAGKQETQYF,TGTGCCAGCAGCGCAGCGGGGAAACAAGAGACCCAGTACTTC,TRBJ2-5,TRBV7-9,-,TRBD2
CASSYSGRINQPQHF,TGTGCCAGCAGTTACTCGGGGCGGATTAATCAGCCCCAGCATTTT,TRBJ1-5,TRBV6-2/TRBV6-3,-,-
CSARDPSGAMGFQYF,TGCAGTGCTAGAGATCCTAGCGGGGCCATGGGGTTCCAGTACTTC,TRBJ2-5,TRBV20-1,few,TRBD2
CASSMGGGSKYEQYF,TGTGCCAGCAGCATGGGTGGCGGGAGTAAGTACGAGCAGTACTTC,TRBJ2-7,TRBV7-2,-,TRBD2
CSARVVTGTDTQYF,TGCAGTGCTAGAGTAGTGACAGGCACAGATACGCAGTATTTT,TRBJ2-3,TRBV20-1,few,-
CASSWGKYQETQYF,TGCGCCAGCAGCTGGGGGAAGTACCAAGAGACCCAGTACTTC,TRBJ2-5,TRBV5-1,-,-
CASSFYICSARGHESYEQYF,-,TRBJ2-7,TRBV5-4,-,-
CASSLGGGFGGSYNEQFF,TGCGCCAGCAGCTTGGGGGGCGGGTTCGGAGGCTCCTACAATGAGCAGTTCTTC,TRBJ2-1,TRBV5-1,-,-
CASSEYGAIWGYTF,TGTGCCAGCAGCGAATATGGGGCTATCTGGGGCTACACCTTC,TRBJ1-2,TRBV6-1,-,-
CSARYAARTSLYEQYF,TGCAGTGCTAGATACGCCGCGAGGACATCTCTCTACGAGCAGTACTTC,TRBJ2-7,TRBV20-1,few,-
CASSSAPHTEAFF,TGTGCCAGCAGTTCCGCCCCCCACACTGAAGCTTTCTTT,TRBJ1-1,TRBV27,-,-
CAISDGGRQGANNEQFF,TGTGCCATCAGTGATGGGGGGAGACAGGGGGCCAACAATGAGCAGTTCTTC,TRBJ2-1,TRBV10-3,few,TRBD1
CASSLDLKWSVLNTEAFF,TGTGCCAGCAGCTTAGATCTCAAATGGTCAGTCCTTAACACTGAAGCTTTCTTT,TRBJ1-1,TRBV11-2,few,-
CASSPDRAFYNEQFF,TGTGCCAGCAGTCCAGACAGGGCCTTCTACAATGAGCAGTTCTTC,TRBJ2-1,TRBV27,-,TRBD1
CASSLVVGNTEAFF,TGCGCCAGCAGCTTGGTAGTGGGCAACACTGAAGCTTTCTTT,TRBJ1-1,TRBV5-1,few,-
CASSPTGGPSTDTQYF,TGTGCCAGCTCACCTACCGGCGGACCTAGCACAGATACGCAGTATTTT,TRBJ2-3,TRBV18,few,-
CASSPSPWNEQYF,TGTGCCAGCAGTCCATCGCCGTGGAACGAGCAGTACTTC,TRBJ2-7,TRBV6-6,-,-
CSVAWNTEAFF,TGCAGCGTTGCTTGGAACACTGAAGCTTTCTTT,TRBJ1-1,TRBV29-1,-,-
CASRGLAEESEQYF,TGTGCCAGCCGGGGACTAGCGGAAGAGTCCGAGCAGTACTTC,TRBJ2-7,TRBV6-2/TRBV6-3,-,TRBD2
CSARILAGGLLGFF,TGCAGTGCTAGAATCCTAGCGGGGGGCTTACTTGGGTTCTTC,TRBJ2-1,TRBV20-1,-,TRBD2
CASREDEDGYTF,TGTGCCAGCAGGGAGGACGAGGATGGCTACACCTTC,TRBJ1-2,TRBV6-5,-,-
CASRDTGRRQPQHF,TGTGCCAGCAGAGATACAGGGCGGAGGCAGCCCCAGCATTTT,TRBJ1-5,TRBV28,few,-
CASWTDQNTEAFF,TGTGCCAGCTGGACAGACCAGAACACTGAAGCTTTCTTT,TRBJ1-1,TRBV6-1,-,-
CSARPGRMNTEAFF,TGCAGTGCTAGACCCGGACGGATGAACACTGAAGCTTTCTTT,TRBJ1-1,TRBV20-1,-,-
CASSLPASGGARETQYF,TGTGCCAGCAGCTTACCGGCCAGCGGGGGGGCTCGGGAGACCCAGTACTTC,TRBJ2-5,TRBV7-8,-,TRBD2
CSARDRVGAGESGDIQYF,TGCAGTGCTAGAGATCGGGTGGGGGCCGGGGAGTCGGGGGACATTCAGTACTTC,TRBJ2-4,TRBV20-1,few,-
CSAQTSGAYNEQFF,TGCAGTGCCCAGACTAGCGGGGCGTACAATGAGCAGTTCTTC,TRBJ2-1,TRBV20-1,few,TRBD2
CASSERLTGKQYF,TGTGCCAGCAGTGAGCGGCTCACAGGAAAGCAGTACTTC,TRBJ2-7,TRBV2,few,-
CASSYSGTGSGTGELFF,TGTGCCAGCAGTTACTCCGGGACAGGGTCGGGCACCGGGGAGCTGTTTTTT,TRBJ2-2,TRBV28,-,TRBD1
CASSFTSLAEQYF,TGTGCCAGCAGTTTCACGTCGCTAGCGGAACAGTATTTT,TRBJ2-3,TRBV12-3/TRBV12-4,-,TRBD2